One sample yielded the 27 T cell receptor beta chains listed below, sequenced in a study of cytomegalovirus exposure and HLA in healthy donors. Primers included in the PCR were 60 Vbeta and 13 Jbeta primers. Generated by immunoSEQ multiplex PCR, the TCRdb table keeps only in-frame clones and is missing some. The sample consists of 210,000 or so clones, 77% of them appearing once. Sequencing used PBMCs. Receptor source: a woman aged 55-69 years in good health and CMV-seropositive.

The genes are TRBV5-1 and TRBJ2-4; tentative D call: TRBD2 (6 bases). V was trimmed by 1 base and J by 2 bases, leaving 19 bases between them. There are 18 residues in the CDR3. The germline V gene encodes CDR1 SGHRS and CDR2 YFSETQ. The CDR3 DNA follows: TGCGCCAGCAGCTTGAGCGGGCCGGGGAGCTATACCAAAAACATTCAGTACTTC. Residues: CASSLSGPGSYTKNIQYF.

The chain joins TRBV7-2 to TRBJ2-3; D is perhaps TRBD2 (5 bases). Trimming cost V 8 bases and J 4 bases, with 16 bases left between them. Germline loops: CDR1 SGHTA, CDR2 FQGNSA. The CDR3 is 14 residues long. The CDR3 region has the DNA TGTGCCAGCTCCGGCACGGCGGGTCCAGATACGCAGTATTTT. It specifies CASSGTAGPDTQYF.

V gene TRBV7-2 combines with J gene TRBJ1-5; no clear D gene. V was pared by 3 bases and J by 3 bases, with 6 bases between. The CDR3 spans 13 residues. The germline V gene has CDR1 SGHTA and CDR2 FQGNSA. The CDR3 protein is CASSLQSNQPQHF. The CDR3 region has the DNA TGTGCCAGCAGCTTGCAGTCCAATCAGCCCCAGCATTTT.

The chain employs TRBV7-9 and TRBJ2-7; D perhaps matches TRBD2 (7 bases). This CDR3 is 13 amino acids long. V was shortened by 6 bases and J by 6 bases, with 15 bases between the two germline ends. In germline, CDR1 is SEHNR, CDR2 FQNEAQ (reference sequence). As DNA, the CDR3 is TGTGCCAGCAGTCAAGGGGGAGGGCCCGAGCAGTACTTC. Amino acid sequence: CASSQGGGPEQYF.

The rearrangement uses TRBV6-1 and TRBJ2-1, with TRBD2 matching 10 bases. The ends lost 11 bases at V and 5 bases at J; junction bases unmatched: 6. The CDR3 consists of 13 residues. The V gene's germline CDR1 is MNHNS and CDR2 SASEGT. CDR3 in DNA: TGTGCCGGGGGACTAGCGAAAGACAATGAGCAGTTCTTC. This sequence encodes CAGGLAKDNEQFF.

This chain uses TRBV18 with TRBJ2-2; D might be TRBD2 (6 bases). This CDR3 contains 15 residues. V shed 1 base and J shed 2 bases, with 8 bases lying between them. Germline CDR1 reads KGHSH; CDR2 reads LQKENI. The CDR3 bases are TGTGCCAGCTCACCACTACTAGCTAACACCGGGGAGCTGTTTTTT. Its translation is CASSPLLANTGELFF.

This sequence joins TRBV6-6 and TRBJ1-5, with D perhaps matching TRBD1 (6 bases). Trimming removed 4 bases at V and 3 bases at J, with 16 bases between. The CDR3 sequence is 16 residues long. CDR1 is MNHNY, CDR2 SVGAGI, per germline (reference sequence). For the CDR3, the DNA is TGTGCCAGCAGTTCCCCGGGGGGGGGCATCAATCAGCCCCAGCATTTT. Translating it yields CASSSPGGGINQPQHF.

For this clone: The DNA is left out, because the CDR3 cannot be placed on it with certainty; the CDR3 is given as TCRdb lists it. The rearrangement links TRBV30 to TRBJ2-4; the table assigns TRBD2, which was not confirmed against the DNA. Germline V gene lookup returns CDR1 GTSNPN and CDR2 SVGIG (reference sequence). Counting both end residues, the CDR3 totals 13 amino acids. The CDR3 here is CAWSLSGFGGGNF.

V usage is TRBV5-1 and J usage is TRBJ1-6, with a possible D match to TRBD1 (5 bases). Germline values: CDR1 SGHRS, CDR2 YFSETQ. The CDR3 covers 16 residues. Trimming stripped 0 bases from V and 0 bases from J, with 7 bases between. CDR3 loop: CASSLGQTSYNSPLHF. The CDR3, as DNA: TGCGCCAGCAGCTTGGGACAGACCTCCTATAATTCACCCCTCCACTTT.

The gene calls are TRBV4-1 and TRBJ1-2, with unresolved D. The CDR3 runs 14 residues. Germline CDR1 MGHRA, CDR2 YSYEKL. V shed 0 bases and J shed 5 bases, with 10 bases lying between them. The CDR3 here is CASSQEPGDYGYTF. The CDR3 nucleotides read TGCGCCAGCAGCCAAGAGCCGGGAGATTATGGCTACACCTTC.

Only a few counts were recorded for this clone. The chain joins TRBV4-2 to TRBJ2-2, with 7 positions matching TRBD1. The CDR3 runs 21 residues. The ends lost 3 bases at V and 0 bases at J; junction bases unmatched: 19. CDR1 LGHNA and CDR2 YNFKEQ come from the germline V gene. DNA of the CDR3: TGTGCCAGCAGCCAGGGGGACAGAAGTTTCGTCTGGGGTTCGAACACCGGGGAGCTGTTTTTT. Translating it yields CASSQGDRSFVWGSNTGELFF.

This rearrangement joins TRBV7-9 to TRBJ2-3; weak D call: TRBD2 (5 bases). Germline V gives CDR1 SEHNR, CDR2 FQNEAQ (reference sequence). The CDR3 length is 14 residues. V lost 1 base and J 2 bases, leaving 7 bases between the germline ends. The CDR3 protein is CASSLGAATDTQYF. CDR3 DNA: TGTGCCAGCAGCTTAGGAGCGGCCACAGATACGCAGTATTTT.

This clone was recorded only once. This chain links TRBV6-1 with TRBJ2-5; D ambiguous. Germline-derived CDR1 and CDR2 are MNHNS and SASEGT. This CDR3 region has 14 residues. Trimming stripped 3 bases from V and 0 bases from J, with 8 bases between. As DNA, the CDR3 is TGTGCCAGCAGTGACGGCGGATACCAAGAGACCCAGTACTTC. Protein: CASSDGGYQETQYF.

The chain uses TRBV5-4 and TRBJ1-2; TRBD1 is a possible D gene (6 bases). The germline gives CDR1 SGHNT, CDR2 YYREEE (reference sequence). This CDR3 region has 15 residues. The V end was cut by 2 bases, the J end by 6 bases, with 17 bases between. The CDR3 nucleotides are TGTGCCAGCAGCTTAAACAGGGAACGGGTTGATGGCTACACCTTC. Residues: CASSLNRERVDGYTF.

This clone was found a few times. The chain combines TRBV5-1 with TRBJ2-1, with TRBD1 matching over 8 bases. Unmatched junction bases numbered 7, after V lost 1 base and J lost 10 bases. The length of the CDR3 is 14 residues. Germline CDR1 is SGHRS and CDR2 is YFSETQ. The CDR3 nucleotides are TGCGCCAGCAGCTTGCTGACAGGGGTAGAGGAGCAGTTCTTC. Residues: CASSLLTGVEEQFF.

In DNA, the CDR3 is TGTGCCTGGAGAAGATTGAGGGAACCATTTTACGAGCAGTACTTC. It is translated as CAWRRLREPFYEQYF. This sequence joins TRBV30 and TRBJ2-7, with D maybe TRBD2 (5 bases). V lost 3 bases and J 4 bases, leaving 19 bases between the germline ends. CDR3 size: 15 residues. Germline loops: CDR1 GTSNPN, CDR2 SVGIG (reference sequence).

V usage is TRBV10-3 and J usage is TRBJ1-2, with TRBD1 identical over 7 bases. This CDR3 contains 18 residues. J was trimmed by 2 bases and V by 4 bases; bases with no gene match: 16. Germline CDR1 and CDR2: ENHRY and SYGVKD. CDR3 sequence: CAISGGGTDTGPNYGYTF. Written as DNA, the CDR3 is TGTGCCATCAGTGGAGGTGGGACAGACACGGGACCAAACTATGGCTACACCTTC.

This rearrangement joins TRBV4-2 to TRBJ2-1; TRBD2 aligns across 9 bases. Germline CDR1 and CDR2: LGHNA and YNFKEQ. There are 17 residues in the CDR3. With V trimmed by 4 bases and J by 7 bases, 14 bases remained unmatched. CDR3 sequence reads: CASSPSSLAGKGNEQFF. In DNA form, the CDR3 reads TGTGCCAGCAGCCCATCGTCCCTAGCGGGAAAGGGGAATGAGCAGTTCTTC.

This chain joins TRBV30 and TRBJ2-3; 13 nucleotides agree with TRBD2. V trimming: 1 base; J trimming: 2 bases; junction bases outside the gene matches: 3. The length of the CDR3 is 16 residues. Germline CDR1 is GTSNPN and CDR2 is SVGIG (reference sequence). CDR3 bases: TGTGCCTGGAGTGGACTAGCGGGAGGTACCACAGATACGCAGTATTTT. This codes for CAWSGLAGGTTDTQYF.

The rearrangement links TRBV10-2 to TRBJ1-2, with D perhaps matching TRBD1 (6 bases). The CDR3 runs to 16 residues. The V gene lost 0 bases and the J gene lost 4 bases, with 15 bases spanning the gap. Germline CDR1 and CDR2: WSHSY and SAAADI. The CDR3 is CASSESRQASGYGYTF. The DNA for the CDR3 is TGCGCCAGCAGTGAGTCAAGACAGGCCTCAGGCTATGGCTACACCTTC.

This clone was seen a handful of times. V usage is TRBV11-2 and J usage is TRBJ1-1, with TRBD1 as a possible D gene (6 bases). V was shortened by 5 bases and J by 2 bases, with 12 bases between the two germline ends. The CDR3 length is 14 residues. Germline-derived CDR1 and CDR2 are SGHAT and FQNNGV. As DNA, the CDR3 is TGTGCCAGCAGCCAACAGGGCTCCAACACTGAAGCTTTCTTT. This translates into CASSQQGSNTEAFF.

The V gene is TRBV5-4, the J gene TRBJ2-7; no firm D call. In germline, CDR1 is SGHNT, CDR2 YYREEE (reference sequence). CDR3 length: 14 amino acids. The V end was cut by 0 bases, the J end by 2 bases, with 9 bases between. The CDR3 DNA is TGTGCCAGCAGCTTGGCCAAGCGTCCCTACGAGCAGTACTTC. Encoded protein: CASSLAKRPYEQYF.

The CDR3 DNA sequence: TGTGCCAGCAGTGGGGACAGACCCTTTGAGTTCTTC. Residues: CASSGDRPFEFF. V and J are TRBV6-1 and TRBJ2-1; TRBD1 agrees at 7 bases. The CDR3 runs 12 residues. Germline CDR1 reads MNHNS; CDR2 reads SASEGT. The V and J ends lost 4 bases and 14 bases, in that order; junction bases with no gene match: 8.

V and J are TRBV18 and TRBJ2-3, with D possibly TRBD2 on 7 matching bases. The germline CDR1 and CDR2 sequences are KGHSH and LQKENI. Trimming cost V 4 bases and J 0 bases, with 17 bases left between them. CDR3 length: 17 residues. The CDR3 loop reads CASSLLWGGPSTDTQYF. The CDR3 region has the DNA TGTGCCAGCTCACTCCTCTGGGGGGGGCCAAGCACAGATACGCAGTATTTT.

The J gene is TRBJ1-1, the V gene TRBV29-1; TRBD1 matches at 8 bases. CDR3 size: 15 residues. J lost 0 bases, V lost 1 base, and 4 bases had no gene match. Germline V gene lookup returns CDR1 SQVTM and CDR2 ANQGSEA. The CDR3 nucleotides read TGCAGCGTTGAAGTAACGGGACAGGTGAACACTGAAGCTTTCTTT. This sequence encodes CSVEVTGQVNTEAFF.

The chain joins TRBV19 to TRBJ1-6; the match to TRBD1 covers 9 bases. This CDR3 spans 16 amino acids. The ends lost 3 bases at V and 3 bases at J; junction bases unmatched: 3. Germline CDR1 reads LNHDA; CDR2 reads SQIVND (reference sequence). CDR3 sequence: CASSIPGQGYNSPLHF. DNA for the CDR3: TGTGCCAGTAGTATCCCGGGACAGGGCTATAATTCACCCCTCCACTTT.

The V gene is TRBV27, the J gene TRBJ2-1; 7 bases are shared with TRBD1. The CDR3 is 13 residues long. Germline assignment: CDR1 MNHEY and CDR2 SMNVEV (reference sequence). V shed 5 bases and J 4 bases; nucleotides not matched to a gene: 2. The CDR3 loop is CASSEQGYNEQFF. CDR3 nucleotides: TGTGCCAGCAGTGAACAGGGGTACAATGAGCAGTTCTTC.